This record covers a single T cell receptor (beta chain). Its specific antigen is unknown. One base away there is no much larger clone; base qualities are not given. The CDR3 runs 14 amino acids, cysteine and phenylalanine included. Of the read, only the CDR3 DNA is kept; its 42 bases are in frame from base 1. Via the germline V gene, CDR1 is SGDLS and CDR2 YYNGEE. The V end gives up 0 bases and the J end 5 bases, leaving 0 bases in the junction not matched to a gene. The cohort comprised 666 healthy bone marrow donors. At the time of sampling, every cohort member was nominally healthy, though immune exposures that went unrecorded were likely present. The donor tested CMV seronegative, placing the donor among the roughly 400 seronegative members of the cohort. Each donor provided a peripheral blood sample, and peripheral blood mononuclear cells were used for TCR beta sequencing. Genomic DNA extraction from the blood cell samples was performed with the Qiagen DNeasy Blood Extraction Kit.

The source of the sample is a study of cytomegalovirus exposure and HLA in healthy donors (dated by TCRdb to the late 2010s). With regard to the full study: According to an earlier analysis of a few hundred of the donors, about 190 million T cells yielded 117 million unique TCR beta sequences and approximately 300 Gb of sequence data. Approximately 310 gigabases of sequencing data and approximately 84 million unique TCR sequences were included in an early release covering around 650 HLA-typed donors. Because of strong linkage in the cohort, roughly five DR-DQ haplotypes were treated as single units for association and clustering. On average, 235,054 unique TCR beta nucleotide sequences were sequenced per donor among a few hundred genotyped donors of the cohort, with around 19% of those sequences being non-productive. In addition to the first cohort of about 650 subjects, a separate validation cohort of 100 to 150 different subjects was used. To predict cytomegalovirus infection status, the study brought together high-throughput TCR immunosequencing, statistical association of individual TCRs with disease status, and machine learning. HLA typing covered class I and class II loci at four-digit resolution. An earlier analysis of approximately 580 of the donors used high-throughput TCR beta sequencing to judge whether each TCR beta V gene segment behaved as functional or pseudogenic. Typing coverage differed by locus: A, B, C, DRB1 and DQB1 were typed in roughly 620-630 donors, DQA1 in about 550, DPA1 in roughly 590, and DPB1 in 400 to 490. In a later analysis, previously published TCR beta repertoires from hundreds of donors were re-analyzed and high-resolution HLA genotyping was added so that TCR occurrence patterns could be studied. The genetic ancestry cluster associated with self-reported Caucasian donors included 81% of the approximately 430 genotyped donors. A later genetic analysis used genome-wide SNP genotypes for about 60% of the roughly 700 donors, treating that subset as a discovery cohort. The study profiled the T cell repertoires of 550 to 700 subjects by immunosequencing and related them to cytomegalovirus serostatus. All discovery cohort repertoires had been generated using a single sequencing platform. The study was designed to test whether signatures of past pathogen exposure could be identified by cataloging public T cell receptors. Donor age, sex, ethnicity and CMV serostatus were compiled alongside the repertoire data. Rather than using new phenotypic data, the later analysis identified candidate immune exposures from TCR beta sequences and from how often those sequences occurred across donors.

Libraries were constructed by the immunoSEQ multiplex PCR assay. A mixture of 60 forward primers for TCR Vbeta segments and 13 reverse primers for TCR Jbeta segments was used in the multiplex PCR. The CDR3 region of rearranged TCR beta genes was amplified from genomic DNA by a multiplex PCR assay. On the Illumina HiSeq System, the amplified TCR beta libraries were sequenced as 87-base-pair reads. The authors processed their data as follows. A later analysis tallied roughly 78 million unique TCR beta chains across the 600 to 700 repertoires, and approximately 12 million of those chains were shared by two or more donors. To remove PCR and sequencing errors, raw reads were error-corrected and collapsed into unique sequences using a nearest-neighbor algorithm that merged closely related sequences. V, D and J gene segments were assigned by aligning CDR3 sequences to IMGT reference sequences. For a sequence to be retained, a match of at least six nucleotides to both a V gene segment and a J gene segment was required. A rearrangement counted as productive if the CDR3 had no stop codons and remained in frame with V and J, and every other rearrangement counted as non-productive. Following IMGT convention, CDR3 was defined as the stretch from the second conserved V-encoded cysteine to the conserved J-encoded phenylalanine. Sequences without an unambiguous match to a single V gene segment were excluded from the earlier analysis of about 600 of the donors. An earlier analysis of several hundred of the donors called V segments functional above 56.7% productive rearrangements and segregating when the between-donor standard deviation exceeded 5%. A statistical classification framework was developed to diagnose cytomegalovirus status using the catalog of TCR beta chain sequences. In a later analysis, V and J genes were assigned by comparing TCR nucleotide sequences against IMGT/GENE-DB human TR gene sequences. In a later analysis, CDR3 sequences and most-parsimonious VDJ recombination scenarios were assigned using the TCRdist pipeline. In a later analysis, every TCR beta chain was defined by the combination of its CDR3 amino acid sequence and its V-gene family, and reads without a unique V-gene family were dropped. As a way to deal with suspected cross-contamination and a sequencing artifact, a later analysis dropped nearly 600 nucleotide sequences that were highly shared and had low generation probability. In a later analysis, a clonal expansion index for each public chain was calculated from normalized within-repertoire ranks of inferred template counts. In a later analysis, generation probabilities were computed using a VDJ recombination model fitted to out-of-frame rearrangements, and the results were checked against IGoR. In a later analysis, hypergeometric tests were used to score TCR-TCR, TCR-HLA and TCR-CMV co-occurrence, with a repertoire-size bias correction applied to TCR pairs. False discovery rates were estimated in a later analysis by permuting HLA or CMV assignments 20 times. A later analysis grouped co-occurring TCRs with DBSCAN, adding TCRdist sequence similarity when clustering within HLA-allele-positive subsets. For co-occurrence clustering, repertoires with fewer than 30,000 or more than 120,000 public chains were excluded, along with 5 or 6 repertoires with anomalous nucleotide sharing. TCRdb mirrors the immuneACCESS table, restricted to in-frame sequences. Some clones are absent from its copies; in checked studies, under half trace to an unresolved V gene, and the reason for the others is unknown. V and J calls and clone size are those listed in that table; D and trimming were worked out from the DNA. The sample contains 250,000 to 350,000 clones, over 70% of them found a single time. 0.3% of the sample is taken by the ten largest.

The investigation overall reported the following: V-gene and J-gene trimming of TCR beta chains was associated with a missense DCLRE1C variant in a later genetic analysis, and the association was replicated in an independent cohort. A later analysis found that TCR association rates varied across HLA loci, with DRB1 alleles showing the most associated TCRs and HLA-C alleles the fewest. This cohort had only TCR beta chains sequenced, and the lack of alpha or paired-chain data limited which features could be detected. Three of the identified cytomegalovirus-associated TCR beta chains were confirmed in vitro to be specific for cytomegalovirus antigens. Some IMGT-functional V segments, including TRBV6-2 and TRBV6-3, could not be distinguished by the 87-base-pair reads and were therefore excluded. Assigning TCR associations to individual alleles was difficult when HLA alleles, especially DR and DQ, strongly co-occurred. An earlier analysis of 450 to 750 of the donors showed that most TCR beta V segments appeared in productive rearrangements either about 90% or about 30% of the time, which broadly matched IMGT annotations. Most CMV-associated TCR beta chains appeared to be HLA-restricted in a later analysis, and the HLA associations seemed to be driven largely by CMV exposure. Linkage disequilibrium might explain the correlated functional status among segregating V segments, but an unknown experimental factor could not be excluded. A further reported finding was that TCR beta sequences accurately predicted the HLA-A and HLA-B alleles for most subjects in the first cohort. At a false discovery rate of 0.05, a later analysis linked around 15,000 TCR beta sequences to specific HLA alleles. Presence/absence analyses assumed roughly uniform sequencing depth across donors, an assumption that may not hold. Compared with the roughly 600-donor mean, donors in an Asian-associated ancestry cluster had fewer N-insertions in productive TCRs, according to a later genetic analysis. The study gave a list of about 170 TCR beta chains associated with cytomegalovirus. Across donors, most TCR sequences were observed very rarely, whereas some public TCRs were present in many individuals. Because HLA typing was unavailable for some donors at each locus, only the typed subset was used in association tests. Over 15 rarely observed V segments, including chromosome 9 orphons, were excluded from the earlier analysis of a few hundred of the donors because counts were too low. The classifier was reported to diagnose cytomegalovirus status with high specificity and sensitivity in both the original and validation cohorts. Several of the top co-occurrence clusters appeared to be linked to parvovirus B19, influenza, CMV and Epstein-Barr virus, according to a later analysis. The sequencing pipeline was judged likely to have produced a cluster of highly shared sequence variants as a technical artifact. The only immune exposure information available for the cohort was CMV serostatus. According to the authors, the approach could potentially be generalized to other disease states and immunological phenotypes. A later analysis found that HLA-associated TCR beta chains were more clonally expanded and had lower generation probabilities than equally common non-associated chains.

Sequenced sample: PBMCs. This chain joins TRBV9 to TRBJ2-3, with 10 bases matching TRBD2. This receptor was taken from a girl aged 2 to 10 in good health and CMV-seronegative. The sequenced DNA is TGTGCCAGCAGCGTAGCTAGCGGGAGAGATACGCAGTATTTT. Its translation reads: CASSVASGRDTQYF.